The 16 T cell receptor beta chains presented below share a single source sample, sequenced in a study of T cells in Graves' hyperthyroidism and ophthalmopathy. What was amplified from RNA transcripts were TCR beta CDR3 regions. Carried out on the TCR CDR3, a first-round RT-PCR used the HTBI primer set. TCRdb reanalysed the multiplex PCR reads using MiXCR and keeps one entry per CDR3 protein. The data contain 300,000 to 350,000 distinct CDR3 sequences, roughly 13% of them singletons. The specimen was blood. These receptors all stem from a woman in her twenties or thirties with Graves' hyperthyroidism.

This clonotype was recorded at least ten times. The rearrangement links TRBV20-1 to TRBJ2-2, with D perhaps being TRBD1 or TRBD2 (5 bases each). Trimming left V 3 bases short and J 6 bases short, with 14 bases between. The germline V gene has CDR1 DFQATT and CDR2 SNEGSKA (reference sequence). The CDR3 consists of 14 residues. The chain's CDR3 is CSASRDRGAGELFF. CDR3 nucleotide sequence: TGCAGTGCTAGTCGGGACCGAGGGGCCGGGGAGCTGTTTTTT.

This clonotype was recorded many times. V is TRBV27 and J is TRBJ2-7; D might be TRBD2 (6 bases). V lost 4 bases to trimming and J lost 3 bases, with 10 bases between them. The germline V gene encodes CDR1 MNHEY and CDR2 SMNVEV (reference sequence). The CDR3 loop spans 13 amino acids. CDR3 DNA sequence: TGTGCCAGCAGTTCGGAGGGCCGCTACGAGCAGTACTTC. It translates to CASSSEGRYEQYF.

This clonotype was recorded many times. The chain is built from TRBV6-1 and TRBJ2-7, with 7 bases that match TRBD1. The CDR3 extends over 15 amino acids. J lost 3 bases, V lost 5 bases, and 10 bases had no gene match. The V gene's germline CDR1 is MNHNS and CDR2 SASEGT. This chain's CDR3 is CASSTGDSKNYEQYF. DNA of the CDR3: TGTGCCAGCAGTACCGGGGACAGCAAAAACTACGAGCAGTACTTC.

The J gene is TRBJ1-5, the V gene TRBV7-2, with D uncertain. This CDR3 has 12 amino acids. Germline V gives CDR1 SGHTA, CDR2 FQGNSA. V lost 5 bases, J lost 6 bases, and 8 bases lay in between. In nucleotides, the CDR3 is TGTGCCAGCAGCCCCGCGTTTCAGCCCCAGCATTTT. This gives the protein CASSPAFQPQHF.

This clonotype was observed a few times. V and J are TRBV29-1 and TRBJ2-5, with D unclear. Between the trimmed V and J ends, which lost 5 bases and 4 bases, there was a span of 20 bases. This CDR3 has 15 residues. CDR1 SQVTM and CDR2 ANQGSEA come from the germline V gene. CDR3 residues: CSVQAWEVLRETQYF. The CDR3 nucleotides read TGCAGCGTTCAGGCCTGGGAAGTGTTGAGAGAGACCCAGTACTTC.

On this clonotype: This may arise from a read error, as a much more abundant clone is one base away. This chain joins TRBV2 and TRBJ2-7; a possible D gene is TRBD2 (5 bases). CDR1 is SNHLY, CDR2 FYNNEI, per germline. The length of the CDR3 is 14 residues. CDR3 DNA sequence: TGTGCCAGCAGTGAAGCGGGAGTAGGATACGAGCAGAACTTC. Protein: CASSEAGVGYEQNF.

This clonotype was observed many times. The chain has TRBV11-2 and TRBJ2-1; D unclear. Germline CDR1 reads SGHAT; CDR2 reads FQNNGV. The CDR3 runs 15 residues. V lost 1 base and J lost 1, with 8 bases in between. The CDR3 region is CASSLVMGSYNEQFF. The DNA of the CDR3 is TGTGCCAGCAGCTTAGTGATGGGATCCTACAATGAGCAGTTCTTC.

This clonotype was counted ten times or more. This chain uses TRBV19 with TRBJ1-2; D gene uncertain. This CDR3 spans 13 amino acids. CDR1 and CDR2 from the germline V gene are LNHDA and SQIVND (reference sequence). Trimming left V 3 bases short and J 3 bases short, with 8 bases between. This CDR3 is CASSIRVDYGYTF. The DNA of the CDR3 is TGTGCCAGTAGTATTAGGGTGGACTATGGCTACACCTTC.

The table lists this clonotype with a few counts. A read error is possible here, since a much larger clone lies one base away. The chain couples TRBV28 to TRBJ1-5; D gene ambiguous. This CDR3 has 15 residues. Germline CDR1 and CDR2: MDHEN and SYDVKM. The CDR3 DNA reads as TGTGCCAGCAGGCCCCTACAGCACCAAAATCAGCCCCAGCGTTTT. It translates to CASRPLQHQNQPQRF.

This clonotype was counted at least ten times. The chain has TRBV11-2 and TRBJ1-1; the D is unclear. This CDR3 has 14 residues. Trimming cost V 2 bases and J 6 bases, with 13 bases left between them. Germline V CDR1 and CDR2: SGHAT, FQNNGV. CDR3 bases: TGTGCCAGCAGCTTAAGTGGAGGGAGTTCTGAAGCTTTCTTT. As protein: CASSLSGGSSEAFF. Full variable domain (outside the CDR3, taken from reference TRBV11-2 and TRBJ1-1): EAGVAQSPRYKIIEKRQSVAFWCNPISGHATLYWYQQILGQGPKLLIQFQNNGVVDDSQLPKDRFSAERLKGVDSTLKIQPAKLEDSAVYLCASSLSGGSSEAFFGQGTRLTVV.

There are many counts of this clonotype. This chain links TRBV28 with TRBJ2-1; TRBD1 matches at 11 bases. The CDR3 runs 16 residues. V lost 4 bases to trimming and J lost 7 bases; unmatched junction nucleotides: 9. Germline V gene sequence: CDR1 MDHEN, CDR2 SYDVKM. CDR3 in amino acids: CASSSYTGTGGNEQFF. The DNA for the CDR3 is TGTGCCAGCAGTTCCTACACCGGGACAGGGGGGAATGAGCAGTTCTTC.

This clonotype has ten or more counts. This chain links TRBV10-2 with TRBJ2-3; D uncertain. The germline V gene encodes CDR1 WSHSY and CDR2 SAAADI. The CDR3 length is 13 residues. V was trimmed by 8 bases and J by 1 base, leaving 10 bases between them. DNA of the CDR3: TGCGCCAGCGAAAGTTCCGGCACAGATACGCAGTATTTT. Residues: CASESSGTDTQYF.

The sample holds many counts of this clonotype. The V call is TRBV10-3, the J call TRBJ2-3; tentatively, D is TRBD2 (6 bases). V was cut by 7 bases and J by 4 bases, with 12 bases left in between. This CDR3 has 13 amino acids. Per germline, CDR1 ENHRY and CDR2 SYGVKD. CDR3 region: CAITGDGADTQYF. The CDR3 DNA reads as TGTGCCATCACGGGGGACGGAGCAGATACGCAGTATTTT.

This clonotype was counted many times. The CDR3 bases are TGTGCCAGCTCACCAATACAGGGAGTGAGACAGGCTAGCACAGATACGCAGTATTTT. Amino acids: CASSPIQGVRQASTDTQYF. The chain couples TRBV18 to TRBJ2-3, with D perhaps TRBD1 (6 bases). Per germline, CDR1 KGHSH and CDR2 LQKENI. CDR3 length equals 19 residues. V was pared by 2 bases and J by 0 bases, with 21 bases between. The full variable domain, its missing parts supplied by reference TRBV18 and TRBJ2-3, is NAGVMQNPRHLVRRRGQEARLRCSPMKGHSHVYWYRQLPEEGLKFMVYLQKENIIDESGMPKERFSAEFPKEGPSILRIQQVVRGDSAAYFCASSPIQGVRQASTDTQYFGPGTRLTVL.

The chain has TRBV20-1 and TRBJ2-5, with no clear D. V dropped 5 bases and J dropped 5 bases, with 21 bases sitting between them. The V gene's germline CDR1 is DFQATT and CDR2 SNEGSKA (reference sequence). There are 15 residues in the CDR3. CDR3 in DNA: TGCAGTGCTCGCGTGGGCGTAGCCTCCCTGGAGACCCAGTACTTC. Its protein product is CSARVGVASLETQYF.

This clonotype appeared many times. The J gene is TRBJ2-3, the V gene TRBV12-3 or TRBV12-4, with 10 bases matching TRBD1. Germline trimming cut 6 bases from V and 2 bases from J; bases unmatched to any gene: 14. The CDR3 runs to 18 residues. The CDR3 region is CASSRHPPGQGNTDTQYF. Written as DNA, the CDR3 is TGTGCCAGCAGCCGCCATCCACCGGGACAGGGGAACACAGATACGCAGTATTTT.